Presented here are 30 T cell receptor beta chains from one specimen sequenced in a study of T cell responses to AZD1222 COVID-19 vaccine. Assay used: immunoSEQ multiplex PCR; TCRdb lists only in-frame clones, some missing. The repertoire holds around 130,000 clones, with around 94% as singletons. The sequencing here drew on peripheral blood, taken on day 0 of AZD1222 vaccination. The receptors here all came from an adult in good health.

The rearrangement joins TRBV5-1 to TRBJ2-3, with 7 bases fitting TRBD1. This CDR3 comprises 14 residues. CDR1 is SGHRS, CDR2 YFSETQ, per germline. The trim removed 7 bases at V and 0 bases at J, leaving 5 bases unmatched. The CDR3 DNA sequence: TGCGCCAGCCAACCGGGACAGAGCACAGATACGCAGTATTTT. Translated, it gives CASQPGQSTDTQYF. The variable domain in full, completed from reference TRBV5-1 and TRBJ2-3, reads KAGVTQTPRYLIKTRGQQVTLSCSPISGHRSVSWYQQTPGQGLQFLFEYFSETQRNKGNFPGRFSGRQFSNSRSEMNVSTLELGDSALYLCASQPGQSTDTQYFGPGTRLTVL.

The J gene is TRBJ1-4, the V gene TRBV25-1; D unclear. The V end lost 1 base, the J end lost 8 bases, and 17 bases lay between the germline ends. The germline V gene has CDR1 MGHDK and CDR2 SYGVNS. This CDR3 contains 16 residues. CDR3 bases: TGTGCCAGCAGTGAATTCGGTTTAGGCCTGGGAGAAAAACTGTTTTTT. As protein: CASSEFGLGLGEKLFF.

The CDR3 DNA reads TGTGCCAGCAGCTTAAATTATGGTACAGGGAAGGCCGAGCAGTACTTC. It is translated as CASSLNYGTGKAEQYF. The chain joins TRBV7-9 to TRBJ2-7; D perhaps matches TRBD1 (6 bases). This CDR3 spans 16 amino acids. Germline V gives CDR1 SEHNR, CDR2 FQNEAQ (reference sequence). V was clipped by 2 bases and J by 6 bases, with 20 bases between them.

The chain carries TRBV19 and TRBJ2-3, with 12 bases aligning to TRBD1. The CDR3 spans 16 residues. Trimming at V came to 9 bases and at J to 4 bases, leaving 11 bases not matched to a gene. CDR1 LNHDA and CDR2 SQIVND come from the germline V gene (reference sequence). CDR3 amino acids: CASSRRDRGRADTQYF. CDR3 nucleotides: TGTGCCAGCTCTCGCCGGGACAGGGGGCGTGCAGATACGCAGTATTTT. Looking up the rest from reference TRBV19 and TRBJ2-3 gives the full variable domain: DGGITQSPKYLFRKEGQNVTLSCEQNLNHDAMYWYRQDPGQGLRLIYYSQIVNDFQKGDIAEGYSVSREKKESFPLTVTSAQKNPTAFYLCASSRRDRGRADTQYFGPGTRLTVL.

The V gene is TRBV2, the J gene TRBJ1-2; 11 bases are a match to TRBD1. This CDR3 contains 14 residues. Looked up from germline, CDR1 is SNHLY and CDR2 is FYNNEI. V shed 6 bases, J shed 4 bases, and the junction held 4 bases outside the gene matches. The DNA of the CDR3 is TGTGCCAGCAGCGGACAGGGGGCGGTCTATGGCTACACCTTC. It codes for CASSGQGAVYGYTF.

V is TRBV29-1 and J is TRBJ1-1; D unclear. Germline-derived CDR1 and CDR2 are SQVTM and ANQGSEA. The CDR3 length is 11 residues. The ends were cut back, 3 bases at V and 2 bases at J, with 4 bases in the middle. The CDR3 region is CSVDRNTEAFF. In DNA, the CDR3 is TGCAGCGTTGACAGAAACACTGAAGCTTTCTTT.

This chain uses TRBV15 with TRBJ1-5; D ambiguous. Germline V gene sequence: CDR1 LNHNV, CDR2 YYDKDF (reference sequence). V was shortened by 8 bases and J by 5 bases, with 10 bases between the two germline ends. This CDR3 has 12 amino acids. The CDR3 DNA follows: TGTGCCACCGCCACGAGCGATCAGCCCCAGCATTTT. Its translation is CATATSDQPQHF.

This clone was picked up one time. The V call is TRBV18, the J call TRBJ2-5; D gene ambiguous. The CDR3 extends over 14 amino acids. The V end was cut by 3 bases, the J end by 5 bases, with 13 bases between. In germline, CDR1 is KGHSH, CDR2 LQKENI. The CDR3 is CASSPPPVMETQYF. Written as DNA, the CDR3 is TGTGCCAGCTCACCCCCCCCGGTTATGGAGACCCAGTACTTC. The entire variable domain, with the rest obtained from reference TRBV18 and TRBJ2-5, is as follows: NAGVMQNPRHLVRRRGQEARLRCSPMKGHSHVYWYRQLPEEGLKFMVYLQKENIIDESGMPKERFSAEFPKEGPSILRIQQVVRGDSAAYFCASSPPPVMETQYFGPGTRLLVL.

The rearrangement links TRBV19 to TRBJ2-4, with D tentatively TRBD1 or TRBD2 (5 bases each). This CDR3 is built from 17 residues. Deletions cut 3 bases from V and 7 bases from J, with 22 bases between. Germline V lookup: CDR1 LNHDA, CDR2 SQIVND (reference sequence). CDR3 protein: CASSIGTLGSVVNIQYF. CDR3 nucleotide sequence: TGTGCCAGTAGTATTGGGACCCTAGGTTCGGTAGTTAACATTCAGTACTTC.

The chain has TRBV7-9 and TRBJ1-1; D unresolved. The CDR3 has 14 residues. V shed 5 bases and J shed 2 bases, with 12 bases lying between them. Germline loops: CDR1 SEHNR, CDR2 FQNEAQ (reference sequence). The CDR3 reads CASSERTGNTEAFF. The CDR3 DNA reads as TGTGCCAGCAGCGAACGGACGGGCAACACTGAAGCTTTCTTT. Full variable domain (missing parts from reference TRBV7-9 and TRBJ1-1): DTGVSQNPRHKITKRGQNVTFRCDPISEHNRLYWYRQTLGQGPEFLTYFQNEAQLEKSRLLSDRFSAERPKGSFSTLEIQRTEQGDSAMYLCASSERTGNTEAFFGQGTRLTVV.

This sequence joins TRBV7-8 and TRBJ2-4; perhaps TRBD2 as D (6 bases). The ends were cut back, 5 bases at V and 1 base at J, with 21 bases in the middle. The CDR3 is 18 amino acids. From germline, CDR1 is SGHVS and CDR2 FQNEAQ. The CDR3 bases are TGTGCCAGCAGCCCACCCCTTAGAGTAGGAGGGGCCAAAAACATTCAGTACTTC. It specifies CASSPPLRVGGAKNIQYF.

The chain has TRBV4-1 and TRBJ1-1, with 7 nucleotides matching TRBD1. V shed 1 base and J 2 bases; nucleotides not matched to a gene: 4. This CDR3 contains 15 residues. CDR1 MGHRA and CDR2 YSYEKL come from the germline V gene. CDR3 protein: CASSQVDRVNTEAFF. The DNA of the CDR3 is TGCGCCAGCAGCCAAGTAGACAGGGTAAACACTGAAGCTTTCTTT.

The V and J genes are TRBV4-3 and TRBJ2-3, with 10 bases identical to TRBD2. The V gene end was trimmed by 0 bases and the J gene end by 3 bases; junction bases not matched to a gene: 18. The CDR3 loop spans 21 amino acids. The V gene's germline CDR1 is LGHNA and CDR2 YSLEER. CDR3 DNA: TGCGCCAGCAGCCAAGATAGGCTAGCGGGAGTAAGTTTGTTAAGGACAGATACGCAGTATTTT. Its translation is CASSQDRLAGVSLLRTDTQYF.

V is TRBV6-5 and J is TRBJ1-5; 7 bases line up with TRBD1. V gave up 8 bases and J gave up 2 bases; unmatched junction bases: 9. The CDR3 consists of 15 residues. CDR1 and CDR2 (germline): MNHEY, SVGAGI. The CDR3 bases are TGTGCCAGCCGCGCCAACAGGGGCGGCAATCAGCCCCAGCATTTT. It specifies CASRANRGGNQPQHF.

The CDR3 region is CASSFYGTGKTYGYTF. The CDR3 bases are TGTGCCAGCAGCTTCTACGGGACAGGGAAAACCTATGGCTACACCTTC. This chain joins TRBV7-2 and TRBJ1-2, with 9 bases identical to TRBD1. The CDR3 loop spans 16 amino acids. CDR1 is SGHTA and CDR2 is FQGNSA in the germline V gene. The V segment lost 3 bases and the J segment 4 bases; nucleotides outside the gene matches: 9.

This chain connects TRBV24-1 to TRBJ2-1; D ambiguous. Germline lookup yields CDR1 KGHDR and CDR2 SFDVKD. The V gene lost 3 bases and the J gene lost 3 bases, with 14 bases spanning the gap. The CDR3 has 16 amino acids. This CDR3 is CATSDRPLTDYNEQFF. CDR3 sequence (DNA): TGTGCCACCAGTGATAGACCTTTAACCGACTACAATGAGCAGTTCTTC.

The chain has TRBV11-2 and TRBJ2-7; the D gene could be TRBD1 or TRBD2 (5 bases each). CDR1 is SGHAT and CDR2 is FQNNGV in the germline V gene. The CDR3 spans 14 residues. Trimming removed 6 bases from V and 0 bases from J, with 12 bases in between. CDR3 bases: TGTGCCAGCAGGAGGGCAGGGAGCTCCTACGAGCAGTACTTC. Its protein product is CASRRAGSSYEQYF.

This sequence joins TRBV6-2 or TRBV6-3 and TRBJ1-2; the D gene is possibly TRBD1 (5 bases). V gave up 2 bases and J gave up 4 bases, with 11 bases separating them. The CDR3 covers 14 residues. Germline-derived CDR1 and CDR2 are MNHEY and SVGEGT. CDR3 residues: CASSYGQGGYGYTF. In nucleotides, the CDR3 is TGTGCCAGCAGTTACGGGCAGGGAGGCTATGGCTACACCTTC.

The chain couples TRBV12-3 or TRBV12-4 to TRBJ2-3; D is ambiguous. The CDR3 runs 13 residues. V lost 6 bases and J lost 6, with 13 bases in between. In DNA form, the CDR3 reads TGTGCCAGCAGATCGACTGCCTTCGATACGCAGTATTTT. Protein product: CASRSTAFDTQYF.

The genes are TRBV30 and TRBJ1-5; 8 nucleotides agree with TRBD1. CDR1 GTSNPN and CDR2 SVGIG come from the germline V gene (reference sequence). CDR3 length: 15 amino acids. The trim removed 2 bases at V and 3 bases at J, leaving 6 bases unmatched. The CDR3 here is CAWSLGTGYNQPQHF. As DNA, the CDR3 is TGTGCCTGGAGTCTCGGGACAGGTTACAATCAGCCCCAGCATTTT.

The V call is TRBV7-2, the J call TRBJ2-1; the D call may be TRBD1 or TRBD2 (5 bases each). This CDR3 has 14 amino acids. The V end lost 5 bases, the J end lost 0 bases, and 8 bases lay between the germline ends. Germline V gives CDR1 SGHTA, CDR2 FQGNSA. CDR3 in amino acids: CASSEGPSYNEQFF. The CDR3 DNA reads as TGTGCCAGCAGCGAGGGACCCTCCTACAATGAGCAGTTCTTC.

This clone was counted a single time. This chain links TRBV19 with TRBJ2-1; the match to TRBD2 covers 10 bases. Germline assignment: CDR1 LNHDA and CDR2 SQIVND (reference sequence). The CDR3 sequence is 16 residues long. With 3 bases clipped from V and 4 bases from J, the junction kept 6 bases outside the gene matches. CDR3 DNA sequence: TGTGCCAGTAGTATCAGAACTAGCGGGGAATACAATGAGCAGTTCTTC. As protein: CASSIRTSGEYNEQFF. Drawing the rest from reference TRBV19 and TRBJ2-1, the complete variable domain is DGGITQSPKYLFRKEGQNVTLSCEQNLNHDAMYWYRQDPGQGLRLIYYSQIVNDFQKGDIAEGYSVSREKKESFPLTVTSAQKNPTAFYLCASSIRTSGEYNEQFFGPGTRLTVL.

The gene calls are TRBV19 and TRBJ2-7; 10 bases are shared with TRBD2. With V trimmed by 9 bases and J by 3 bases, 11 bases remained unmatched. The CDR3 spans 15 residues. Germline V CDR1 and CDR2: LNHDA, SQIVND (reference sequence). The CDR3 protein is CASTKTSGLGYEQYF. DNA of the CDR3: TGTGCCAGCACCAAGACTAGCGGGTTAGGCTACGAGCAGTACTTC.

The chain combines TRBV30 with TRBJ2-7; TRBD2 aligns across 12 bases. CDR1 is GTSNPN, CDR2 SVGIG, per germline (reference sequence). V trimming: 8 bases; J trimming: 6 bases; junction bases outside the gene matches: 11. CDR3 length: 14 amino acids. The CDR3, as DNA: TGTGCCATACGTCCGGGACTAGCGGGTTTCGAGCAGTACTTC. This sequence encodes CAIRPGLAGFEQYF.

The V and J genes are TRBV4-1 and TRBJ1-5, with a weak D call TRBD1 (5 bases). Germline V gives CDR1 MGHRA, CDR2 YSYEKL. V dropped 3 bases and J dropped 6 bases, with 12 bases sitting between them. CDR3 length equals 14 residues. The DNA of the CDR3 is TGCGCCAGCAGCCAGGACAATCCGAGTCAGCCCCAGCATTTT. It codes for CASSQDNPSQPQHF.

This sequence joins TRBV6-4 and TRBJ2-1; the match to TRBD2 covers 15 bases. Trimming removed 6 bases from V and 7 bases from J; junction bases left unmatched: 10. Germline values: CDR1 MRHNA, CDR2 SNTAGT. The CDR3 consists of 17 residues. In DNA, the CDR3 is TGTGCCAGCAGCCCTGCGGGACTAGCGGGAGGAGGGAATGAGCAGTTCTTC. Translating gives CASSPAGLAGGGNEQFF.

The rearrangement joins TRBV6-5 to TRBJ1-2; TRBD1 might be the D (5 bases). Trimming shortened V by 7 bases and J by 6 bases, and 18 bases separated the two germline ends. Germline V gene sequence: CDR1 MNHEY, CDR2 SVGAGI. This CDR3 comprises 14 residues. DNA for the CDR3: TGTGCCAGCACCCCAGACAGAGGGTTGAATGGCTACACCTTC. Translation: CASTPDRGLNGYTF.

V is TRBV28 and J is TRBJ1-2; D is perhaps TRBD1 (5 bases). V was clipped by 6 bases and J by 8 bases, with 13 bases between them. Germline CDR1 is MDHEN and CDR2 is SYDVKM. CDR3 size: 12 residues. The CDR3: CASRGGSLGYTF. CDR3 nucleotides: TGTGCCAGCAGGGGGGGGTCCCTAGGCTACACCTTC.

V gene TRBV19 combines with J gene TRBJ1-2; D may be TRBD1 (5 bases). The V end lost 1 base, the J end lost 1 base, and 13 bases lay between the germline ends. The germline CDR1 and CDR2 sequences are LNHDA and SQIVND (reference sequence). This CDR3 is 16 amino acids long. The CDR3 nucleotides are TGTGCCAGTAGTATAGGCGGCGGGGCTCATAACTATGGCTACACCTTC. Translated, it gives CASSIGGGAHNYGYTF.

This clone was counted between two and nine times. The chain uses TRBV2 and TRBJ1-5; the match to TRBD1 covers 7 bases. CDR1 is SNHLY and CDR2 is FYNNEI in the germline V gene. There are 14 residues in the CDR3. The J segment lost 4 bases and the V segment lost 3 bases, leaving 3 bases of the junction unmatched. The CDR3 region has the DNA TGTGCCAGCAGTGATGGCAGGGGGAATCAGCCCCAGCATTTT. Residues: CASSDGRGNQPQHF.